This T cell receptor beta chain originates from a study of shared clonotypes between healthy human individuals. Study-level background: Three CD4 naive, three CD4 memory, two CD8 naive and one CD8 memory plate were used per donor.

Germline V gene data show CDR1 as KGHSH and CDR2 as LQKENI. Trimming took off 6 bases at V and 1 base at J, with 12 bases between the two ends. The CDR3 sequence is 14 residues long. Study-wide results and caveats: Sequencing depth was predicted to influence how clonotypes are shared among donors. Naive subsets typically showed greater estimated richness than memory subsets.

This clone showed up just a few times. The antigen remains undetermined. Repertoires were generated with immunoSEQ multiplex PCR, while TCRdb's copy carries only in-frame clones and drops some. The table has roughly 2,300,000 clones, 80% to 95% seen once. The receptor's source is a man aged 18 to 35 in good health. Some clones in this sample may be carry-over from other donors' samples. The V and J genes are TRBV18 and TRBJ1-1, with a tentative D call TRBD1 (5 bases). Material for sequencing was naive CD4+ T cells from PBMCs. Subset reported: CD45RA+ positively selected. The CDR3 region has the DNA TGTGCCAGCTCCAGGGACGGGCGGAACACTGAAGCTTTCTTT. It encodes CASSRDGRNTEAFF.